This T cell receptor (beta chain) was observed in a study of cytomegalovirus exposure and HLA in healthy donors. Study overall: Most donors, roughly 77% of a few hundred genotyped, fell in the Caucasian-associated ancestry cluster.

PCR was performed using 60 Vbeta and 13 Jbeta primers. Only in-frame clones appear in the TCRdb table, and some are missing; sequencing was by immunoSEQ multiplex PCR. The repertoire table contains about 120,000 clones. Specimen: PBMCs. This clonotype was sampled from a man aged 25 to 40 in good health and CMV-seronegative.

The CDR3 here is CASSLQSFQETQYF. In DNA form, the CDR3 reads TGCGCCAGCAGCTTACAGTCTTTCCAAGAGACCCAGTACTTC. V usage is TRBV5-1 and J usage is TRBJ2-5; D gene uncertain. The CDR3 runs to 14 residues. V was shortened by 2 bases and J by 1 base, with 9 bases between the two germline ends. Per germline, CDR1 SGHRS and CDR2 YFSETQ.